Each of the 14 T cell receptor beta chains below was sequenced from the same sample in a study of PD-L1 blockade in urothelial cancer. Sequenced by immunoSEQ multiplex PCR; TCRdb stores in-frame clones only, minus some. The table records 100,000 to 150,000 clones, more than 75% of them present only once. Specified time point: peripheral blood 6 weeks after treatment start. Source: PBMCs, taken around atezolizumab (anti-PD-L1) treatment. The receptor set was obtained from a man in his fifties or sixties with urothelial cancer.

V gene TRBV30 combines with J gene TRBJ2-2, with no clear D. Germline V gives CDR1 GTSNPN, CDR2 SVGIG (reference sequence). V was clipped by 2 bases and J by 4 bases, with 11 bases between them. The CDR3 has 14 residues. The CDR3 is CAWSSVTFTGELFF. DNA of the CDR3: TGTGCCTGGAGTAGCGTCACGTTCACCGGGGAGCTGTTTTTT.

The gene calls are TRBV7-3 and TRBJ2-7; 7 bases are a match to TRBD1. With 8 bases clipped from V and 5 bases from J, the junction kept 6 bases outside the gene matches. The CDR3 contains 12 residues. Germline V lookup: CDR1 SGHTA, CDR2 FQGTGA. CDR3 amino acids: CASDRENDEQYF. For the CDR3, the DNA is TGTGCCAGCGACAGGGAAAATGACGAGCAGTACTTC.

This chain connects TRBV4-1 to TRBJ2-2, with 7 bases fitting TRBD1. Germline values: CDR1 MGHRA, CDR2 YSYEKL. J was trimmed by 0 bases and V by 6 bases; bases with no gene match: 4. This CDR3 is built from 15 residues. CDR3 bases: TGCGCCAGCAGAGCGACAGGGTCGAACACCGGGGAGCTGTTTTTT. This codes for CASRATGSNTGELFF.

The V call is TRBV5-1, the J call TRBJ2-4; tentative D call: TRBD1 (6 bases). Germline CDR1 and CDR2: SGHRS and YFSETQ. The CDR3 length is 19 residues. Trimming shortened V by 1 base and J by 0 bases, and 20 bases separated the two germline ends. The chain's CDR3 is CASSLSYSGHELAKNIQYF. The CDR3 DNA is TGCGCCAGCAGCTTGTCGTATTCGGGACACGAACTAGCCAAAAACATTCAGTACTTC.

The V gene is TRBV7-2, the J gene TRBJ2-5; 11 bases line up with TRBD2. The trim removed 3 bases at V and 1 base at J, leaving 4 bases unmatched. This CDR3 is built from 16 residues. Looked up from germline, CDR1 is SGHTA and CDR2 is FQGNSA. The CDR3 sequence: CASSLKLAGVQETQYF. CDR3 in DNA: TGTGCCAGCAGCTTGAAACTAGCGGGGGTCCAAGAGACCCAGTACTTC.

The rearrangement uses TRBV2 and TRBJ2-1, with 9 bases aligning to TRBD2. J lost 6 bases, V lost 6 bases, and 9 bases had no gene match. Germline CDR1 reads SNHLY; CDR2 reads FYNNEI. The CDR3 is 15 residues long. CDR3 nucleotides: TGTGCCAGCAGGGGGGATCTAGCGGGAACCAATGAGCAGTTCTTC. Translating gives CASRGDLAGTNEQFF.

This sequence joins TRBV14 and TRBJ2-2, with 11 positions matching TRBD2. This CDR3 contains 17 residues. V shed 4 bases, J shed 0 bases, and the junction held 4 bases outside the gene matches. Per germline, CDR1 SGHDN and CDR2 FVKESK. CDR3 sequence: CASSPTSGSANTGELFF. CDR3 nucleotide sequence: TGTGCCAGCAGCCCAACTAGCGGGAGCGCGAACACCGGGGAGCTGTTTTTT.

This clone was seen just once. The CDR3 reads CASSYGGKVNNEQFF. The CDR3, as DNA: TGTGCCAGCAGTTACGGGGGCAAAGTTAACAATGAGCAGTTCTTC. J is TRBJ2-1 and V is TRBV6-6; D is perhaps TRBD1 (6 bases). Trimming removed 2 bases from V and 5 bases from J, with 13 bases in between. Germline V lookup: CDR1 MNHNY, CDR2 SVGAGI (reference sequence). CDR3 length: 15 amino acids.

The rearrangement uses TRBV9 and TRBJ2-2, with 13 bases identical to TRBD2. The CDR3 is made up of 16 amino acids. V lost 4 bases and J lost 7; bases outside the gene matches: 7. In germline, CDR1 is SGDLS, CDR2 YYNGEE. The CDR3 coding sequence is TGTGCCAGCAGCCCCGGGACTAGCGGGACCAACGGGGAGCTGTTTTTT. This sequence encodes CASSPGTSGTNGELFF.

This clone was recorded once. V and J are TRBV19 and TRBJ2-1; the match to TRBD2 covers 10 bases. This CDR3 has 14 amino acids. V lost 5 bases, J lost 7 bases, and 5 bases stayed unmatched. Per the germline V gene, CDR1 is LNHDA and CDR2 is SQIVND (reference sequence). CDR3 sequence: CASSSLAGVNEQFF. The CDR3 DNA sequence: TGTGCCAGTAGTTCCCTAGCGGGAGTAAATGAGCAGTTCTTC.

This clone came up many times. This rearrangement joins TRBV7-3 to TRBJ2-2; 14 nucleotides agree with TRBD2. The junction had 5 bases not matched to a gene; V was cut back by 2 bases and J by 0 bases. Per the germline V gene, CDR1 is SGHTA and CDR2 is FQGTGA. The CDR3 has 19 amino acids. The CDR3 DNA follows: TGTGCCAGCAGCTTATATGGACTAGCGGGAGGAACGAACACCGGGGAGCTGTTTTTT. It yields the protein CASSLYGLAGGTNTGELFF.

This sequence joins TRBV28 and TRBJ2-2, with a possible D match to TRBD2 (6 bases). Germline V gene sequence: CDR1 MDHEN, CDR2 SYDVKM. Trimming removed 3 bases from V and 4 bases from J, with 9 bases in between. The CDR3 totals 14 residues. The CDR3 DNA follows: TGTGCCAGCAGTTTGGCGGGACCCACCGGGGAGCTGTTTTTT. As protein: CASSLAGPTGELFF.

The chain joins TRBV28 to TRBJ1-1, with D unresolved. Germline V gives CDR1 MDHEN, CDR2 SYDVKM. This CDR3 region has 13 residues. Trimming pared 2 bases from V and 7 bases from J, leaving 11 bases between. The CDR3: CASSLGTVGEAFF. CDR3 DNA: TGTGCCAGCAGTTTAGGTACCGTCGGTGAAGCTTTCTTT.

This sequence joins TRBV5-1 and TRBJ1-1, with 7 bases matching TRBD1. Germline CDR1 reads SGHRS; CDR2 reads YFSETQ. This CDR3 is built from 15 residues. V lost 0 bases, J lost 2 bases, and 4 bases stayed unmatched. The CDR3: CASSLGQGGNTEAFF. The CDR3 DNA reads TGCGCCAGCAGCTTGGGGCAGGGGGGCAACACTGAAGCTTTCTTT.